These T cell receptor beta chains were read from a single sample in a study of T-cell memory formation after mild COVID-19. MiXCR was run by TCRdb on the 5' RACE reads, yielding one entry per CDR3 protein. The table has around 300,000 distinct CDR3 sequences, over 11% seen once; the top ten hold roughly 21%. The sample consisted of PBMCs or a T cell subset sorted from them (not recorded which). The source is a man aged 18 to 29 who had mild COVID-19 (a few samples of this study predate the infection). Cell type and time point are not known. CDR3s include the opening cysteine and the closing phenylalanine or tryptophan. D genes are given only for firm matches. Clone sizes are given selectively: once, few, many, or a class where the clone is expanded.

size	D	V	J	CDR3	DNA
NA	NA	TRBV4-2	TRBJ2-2	CASSPQSPAGGELFF	TGTGCCAGCAGCCCCCAATCTCCGGCGGGCGGGGAGCTGTTTTTT
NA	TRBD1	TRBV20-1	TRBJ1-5	CSAKDRSIQHF	TGCAGTGCTAAGGACAGGAGTATCCAGCATTTT
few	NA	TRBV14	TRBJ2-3	CASSLPGTTFTDTQYF	TGTGCCAGCAGCCTTCCCGGGACAACCTTCACAGATACGCAGTATTTT
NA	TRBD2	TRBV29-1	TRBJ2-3	CSVEGAAGEDTDTQYF	TGCAGCGTTGAAGGCGCCGCGGGGGAGGACACAGATACGCAGTATTTT
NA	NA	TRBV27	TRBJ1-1	CASRRGQSNTEAFF	TGTGCCAGCAGAAGGGGACAAAGCAACACTGAAGCTTTCTTT
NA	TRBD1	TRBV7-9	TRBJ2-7	CASSSGQLPYEQYF	TGTGCCAGCAGCTCGGGACAGCTACCCTACGAGCAGTACTTC
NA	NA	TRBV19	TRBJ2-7	CASSMEAPYEQYF	TGTGCCAGTAGTATGGAGGCCCCCTACGAGCAGTACTTC
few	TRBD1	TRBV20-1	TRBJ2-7	CSASGTGGYEQYF	TGCAGTGCTTCCGGGACAGGGGGCTACGAGCAGTACTTC
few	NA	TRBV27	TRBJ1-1	CASSSEGQNTEAFF	TGTGCCAGCAGTTCCGAAGGACAGAACACTGAAGCTTTCTTT
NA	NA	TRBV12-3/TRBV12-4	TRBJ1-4	CASNLGLRGWTNEKLFF	TGTGCCAGCAACCTGGGACTCAGGGGTTGGACTAATGAAAAACTGTTTTTT
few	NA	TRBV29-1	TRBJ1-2	CSVAGGNYGYTF	TGCAGCGTTGCCGGGGGGAACTATGGCTACACCTTC
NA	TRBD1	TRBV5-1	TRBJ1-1	CASSYGTGPTEAFF	TGCGCCAGCAGTTACGGGACAGGGCCCACTGAAGCTTTCTTT
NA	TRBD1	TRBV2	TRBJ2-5	CASKQQGGTETQYF	TGTGCCAGCAAACAACAGGGGGGAACGGAGACCCAGTACTTC
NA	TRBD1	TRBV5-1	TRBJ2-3	CASSFGQGAPTDTQYF	TGCGCCAGCAGCTTCGGACAGGGGGCGCCGACAGATACGCAGTATTTT
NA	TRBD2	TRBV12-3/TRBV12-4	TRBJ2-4	CASSHTSAEAKNIQYF	TGTGCCAGCAGCCATACTAGCGCCGAAGCCAAAAACATTCAGTACTTC
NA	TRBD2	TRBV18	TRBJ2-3	CASSPGGGNTDTQYF	TGTGCCAGCTCACCTGGCGGGGGGAACACAGATACGCAGTATTTT
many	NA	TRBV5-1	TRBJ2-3	CASSLRPPADTQYF	TGCGCCAGCAGCTTGAGGCCGCCCGCCGATACGCAGTATTTT
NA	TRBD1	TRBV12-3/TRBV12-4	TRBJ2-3	CASTGASTDTQYF	TGTGCCAGTACAGGGGCTAGCACAGATACGCAGTATTTT
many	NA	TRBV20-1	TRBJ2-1	CSATGNWSYNEQFF	TGCAGTGCCACAGGGAACTGGTCCTACAATGAGCAGTTCTTC
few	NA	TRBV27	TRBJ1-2	CASSSYRDGNYGYTF	TGTGCCAGCAGTTCCTACCGGGACGGCAACTATGGCTACACCTTC
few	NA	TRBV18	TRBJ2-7	CASSPRGPGLSYEQYF	TGTGCCAGCTCTCCCCGTGGGCCCGGTCTATCCTACGAGCAGTACTTC
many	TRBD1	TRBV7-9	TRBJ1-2	CASSAGQGDGYTF	TGTGCCAGCAGCGCAGGACAGGGCGATGGCTACACCTTC
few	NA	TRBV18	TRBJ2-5	CASSPRQLLGETQYF	TGTGCCAGCTCACCAAGACAGCTCCTTGGGGAGACCCAGTACTTC
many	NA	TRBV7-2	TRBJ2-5	CASSREGTPNPRETQYF	TGTGCCAGCAGCAGAGAAGGGACTCCTAATCCACGAGAGACCCAGTACTTC
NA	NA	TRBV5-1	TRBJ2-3	CASSPFTGDTQYF	TGCGCCAGCAGCCCCTTCACAGGAGATACGCAGTATTTT
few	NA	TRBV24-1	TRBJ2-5	CATSDWGGETQYF	TGTGCCACCAGTGATTGGGGGGGCGAGACCCAGTACTTC
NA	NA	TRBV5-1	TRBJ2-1	CASSPRGFYNEQFF	TGCGCCAGCAGCCCTCGAGGTTTCTACAATGAGCAGTTCTTC
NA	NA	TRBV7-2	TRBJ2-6	CASSLWSSSGANVLTF	TGTGCCAGCAGCCTCTGGTCCAGCTCTGGGGCCAACGTCCTGACTTTC